This TCR beta chain was captured in a study of blood T cell repertoires in COVID-19. The method was immunoSEQ multiplex PCR; TCRdb's version includes in-frame clones alone and lacks a portion of them. The data show 120,000 to 150,000 clones, over 75% seen once. CDR3 size: 18 residues. Germline V gene sequence: CDR1 MNHEY, CDR2 SMNVEV (reference sequence). The V end lost 2 bases, the J end lost 3 bases, and 23 bases lay between the germline ends. The chain uses TRBV27 and TRBJ2-7, with D perhaps matching TRBD1 (6 bases). The source of this sequence is a human donor in a cohort sampled during active COVID-19. The sample consisted of peripheral blood. The CDR3 sequence is CASSLIAGATLGNYEQYF. Written as DNA, the CDR3 is TGTGCCAGCAGTTTAATCGCAGGGGCCACCCTAGGGAACTACGAGCAGTACTTC.